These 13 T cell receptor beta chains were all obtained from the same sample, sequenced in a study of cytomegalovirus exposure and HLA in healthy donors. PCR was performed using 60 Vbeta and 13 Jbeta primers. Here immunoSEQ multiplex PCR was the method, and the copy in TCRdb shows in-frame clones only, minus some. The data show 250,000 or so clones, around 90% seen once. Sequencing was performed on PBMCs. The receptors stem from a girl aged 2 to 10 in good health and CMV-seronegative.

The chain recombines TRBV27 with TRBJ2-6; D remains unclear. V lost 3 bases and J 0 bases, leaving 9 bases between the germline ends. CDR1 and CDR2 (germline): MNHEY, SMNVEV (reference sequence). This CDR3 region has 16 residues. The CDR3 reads CASSFNRFSGANVLTF. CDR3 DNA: TGTGCCAGCAGTTTCAACAGATTCTCTGGGGCCAACGTCCTGACTTTC.

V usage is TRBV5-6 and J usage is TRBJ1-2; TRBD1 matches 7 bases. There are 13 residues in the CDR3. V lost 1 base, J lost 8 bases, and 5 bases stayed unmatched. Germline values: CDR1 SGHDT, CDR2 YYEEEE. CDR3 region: CASSLKAGGGYTF. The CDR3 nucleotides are TGTGCCAGCAGCTTGAAGGCAGGGGGAGGCTACACCTTC. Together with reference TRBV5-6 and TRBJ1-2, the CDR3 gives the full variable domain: DAGVTQSPTHLIKTRGQQVTLRCSPKSGHDTVSWYQQALGQGPQFIFQYYEEEERQRGNFPDRFSGHQFPNYSSELNVNALLLGDSALYLCASSLKAGGGYTFGSGTRLTVV.

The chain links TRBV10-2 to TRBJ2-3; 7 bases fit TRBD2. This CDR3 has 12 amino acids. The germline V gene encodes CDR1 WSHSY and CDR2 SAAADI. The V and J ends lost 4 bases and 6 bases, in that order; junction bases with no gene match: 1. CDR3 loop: CASSGLADTQYF. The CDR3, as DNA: TGCGCCAGCAGTGGACTAGCTGATACGCAGTATTTT.

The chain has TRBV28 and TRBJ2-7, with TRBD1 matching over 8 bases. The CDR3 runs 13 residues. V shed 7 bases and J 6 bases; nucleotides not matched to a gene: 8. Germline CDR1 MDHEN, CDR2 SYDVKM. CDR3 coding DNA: TGTGCCAGCATTCGTGACAGGGGTGGCGAGCAGTACTTC. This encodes CASIRDRGGEQYF.

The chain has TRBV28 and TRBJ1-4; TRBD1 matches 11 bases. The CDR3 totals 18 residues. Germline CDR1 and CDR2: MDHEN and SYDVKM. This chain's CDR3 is CAIVGGTGGIGRHEKLFF. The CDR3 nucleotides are TGTGCAATCGTAGGGGGGACAGGGGGGATAGGTCGACATGAAAAACTGTTTTTT. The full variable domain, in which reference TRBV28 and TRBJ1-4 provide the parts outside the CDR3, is DVKVTQSSRYLVKRTGEKVFLECVQDMDHENMFWYRQDPGLGLRLIYFSYDVKMKEKGDIPEGYSVSREKKERFSLILESASTNQTSMYLCAIVGGTGGIGRHEKLFFGSGTQLSVL.

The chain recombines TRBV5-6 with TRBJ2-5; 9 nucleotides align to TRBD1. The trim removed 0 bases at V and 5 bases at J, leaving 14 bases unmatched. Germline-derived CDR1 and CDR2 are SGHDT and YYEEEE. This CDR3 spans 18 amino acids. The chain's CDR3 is CASSLGVRDRDPRETQYF. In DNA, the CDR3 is TGTGCCAGCAGCTTGGGGGTCCGGGACAGGGATCCGCGGGAGACCCAGTACTTC. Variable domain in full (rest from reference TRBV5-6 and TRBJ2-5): DAGVTQSPTHLIKTRGQQVTLRCSPKSGHDTVSWYQQALGQGPQFIFQYYEEEERQRGNFPDRFSGHQFPNYSSELNVNALLLGDSALYLCASSLGVRDRDPRETQYFGPGTRLLVL.

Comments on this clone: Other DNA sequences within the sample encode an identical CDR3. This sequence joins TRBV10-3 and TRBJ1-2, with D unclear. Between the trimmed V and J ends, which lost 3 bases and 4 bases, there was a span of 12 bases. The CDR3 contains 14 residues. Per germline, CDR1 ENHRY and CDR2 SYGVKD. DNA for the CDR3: TGTGCCATCAGTGAAAGCGACCGCGGCTATGGCTACACCTTC. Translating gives CAISESDRGYGYTF.

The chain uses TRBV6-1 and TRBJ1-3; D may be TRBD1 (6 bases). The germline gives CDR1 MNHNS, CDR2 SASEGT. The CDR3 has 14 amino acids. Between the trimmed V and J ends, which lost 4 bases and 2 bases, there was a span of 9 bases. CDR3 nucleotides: TGTGCCAGCAGTGTAGAGGGGGCTGGAAACACCATATATTTT. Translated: CASSVEGAGNTIYF.

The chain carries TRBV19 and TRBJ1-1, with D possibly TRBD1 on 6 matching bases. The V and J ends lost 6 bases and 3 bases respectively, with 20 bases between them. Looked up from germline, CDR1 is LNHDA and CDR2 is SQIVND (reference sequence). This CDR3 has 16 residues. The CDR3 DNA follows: TGTGCCAGTAGCCTGCGACAGGCGCTATCGGACACTGAAGCTTTCTTT. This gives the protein CASSLRQALSDTEAFF.

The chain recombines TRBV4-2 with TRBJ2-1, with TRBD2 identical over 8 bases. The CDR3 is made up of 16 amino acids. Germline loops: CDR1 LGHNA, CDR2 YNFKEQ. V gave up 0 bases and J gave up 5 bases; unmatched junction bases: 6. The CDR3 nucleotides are TGTGCCAGCAGCCAAGAGTCGGGGGGGACCCACAATGAGCAGTTCTTC. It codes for CASSQESGGTHNEQFF.

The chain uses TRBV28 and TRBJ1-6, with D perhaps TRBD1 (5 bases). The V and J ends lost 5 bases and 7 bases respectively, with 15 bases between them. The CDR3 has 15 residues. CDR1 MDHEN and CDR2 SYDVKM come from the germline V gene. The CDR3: CASSPGAGQNSPLHF. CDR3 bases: TGTGCCAGCAGTCCTGGGGCAGGGCAGAATTCACCCCTCCACTTT.

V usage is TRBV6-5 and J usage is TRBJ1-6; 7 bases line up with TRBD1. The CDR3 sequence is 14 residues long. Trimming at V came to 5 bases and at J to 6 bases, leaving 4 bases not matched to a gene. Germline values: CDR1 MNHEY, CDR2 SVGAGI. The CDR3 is CASSEQGTNSPLHF. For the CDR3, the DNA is TGTGCCAGCAGTGAACAGGGGACTAATTCACCCCTCCACTTT.

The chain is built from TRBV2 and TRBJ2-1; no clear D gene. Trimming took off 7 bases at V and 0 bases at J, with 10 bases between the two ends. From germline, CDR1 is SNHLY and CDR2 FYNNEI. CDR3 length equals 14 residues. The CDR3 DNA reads TGTGCCAGCATGCGCGGTAGCTCCTACAATGAGCAGTTCTTC. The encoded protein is CASMRGSSYNEQFF.